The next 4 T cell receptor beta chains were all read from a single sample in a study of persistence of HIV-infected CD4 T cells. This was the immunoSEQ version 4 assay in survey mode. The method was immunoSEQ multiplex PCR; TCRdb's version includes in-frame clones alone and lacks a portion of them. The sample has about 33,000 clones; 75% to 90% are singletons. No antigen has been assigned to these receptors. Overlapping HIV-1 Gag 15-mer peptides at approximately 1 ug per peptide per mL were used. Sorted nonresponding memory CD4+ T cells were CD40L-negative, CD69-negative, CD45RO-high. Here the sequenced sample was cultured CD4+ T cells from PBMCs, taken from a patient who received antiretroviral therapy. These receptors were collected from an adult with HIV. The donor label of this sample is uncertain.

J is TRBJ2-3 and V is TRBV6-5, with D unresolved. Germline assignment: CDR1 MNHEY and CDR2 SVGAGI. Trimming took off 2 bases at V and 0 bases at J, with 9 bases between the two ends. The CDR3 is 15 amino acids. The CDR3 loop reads CASSYNPSSTDTQYF. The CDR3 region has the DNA TGTGCCAGCAGTTACAACCCTTCTAGCACAGATACGCAGTATTTT.

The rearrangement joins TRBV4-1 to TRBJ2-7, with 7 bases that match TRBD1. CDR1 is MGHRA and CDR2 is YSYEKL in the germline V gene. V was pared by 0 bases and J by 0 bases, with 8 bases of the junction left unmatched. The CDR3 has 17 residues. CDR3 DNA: TGCGCCAGCAGCCAAGACCAGGGACAGCAAAACTCCTACGAGCAGTACTTC. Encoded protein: CASSQDQGQQNSYEQYF.

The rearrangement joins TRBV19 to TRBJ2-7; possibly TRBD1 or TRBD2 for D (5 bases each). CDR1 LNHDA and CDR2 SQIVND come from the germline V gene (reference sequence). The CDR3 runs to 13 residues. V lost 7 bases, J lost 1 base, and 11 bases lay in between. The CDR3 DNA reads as TGTGCCAGTAAAGTAGAGGGGTCCTACGAGCAGTACTTC. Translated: CASKVEGSYEQYF.

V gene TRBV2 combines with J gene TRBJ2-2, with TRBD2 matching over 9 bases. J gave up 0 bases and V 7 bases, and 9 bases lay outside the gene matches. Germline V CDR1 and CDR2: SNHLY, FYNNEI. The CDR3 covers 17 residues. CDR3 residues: CASTHGGGVSNTGELFF. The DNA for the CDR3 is TGTGCCAGCACTCACGGCGGGGGGGTATCGAACACCGGGGAGCTGTTTTTT.